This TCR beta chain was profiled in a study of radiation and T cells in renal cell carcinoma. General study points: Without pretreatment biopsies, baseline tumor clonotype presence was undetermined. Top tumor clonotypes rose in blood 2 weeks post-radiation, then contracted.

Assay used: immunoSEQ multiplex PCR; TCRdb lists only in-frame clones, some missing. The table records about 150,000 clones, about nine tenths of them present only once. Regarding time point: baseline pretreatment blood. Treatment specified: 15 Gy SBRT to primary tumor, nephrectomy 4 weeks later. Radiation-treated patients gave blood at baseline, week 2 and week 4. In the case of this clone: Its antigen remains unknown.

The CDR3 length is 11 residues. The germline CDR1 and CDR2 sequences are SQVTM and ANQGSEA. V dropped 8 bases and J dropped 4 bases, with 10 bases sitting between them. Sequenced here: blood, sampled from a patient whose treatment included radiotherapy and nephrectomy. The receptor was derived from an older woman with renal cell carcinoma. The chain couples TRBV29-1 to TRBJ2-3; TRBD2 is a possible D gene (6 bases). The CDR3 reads CSLGRADTQYF. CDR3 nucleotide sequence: TGCAGCCTCGGGAGAGCAGATACGCAGTATTTT.